The present T cell receptor (beta chain) was sequenced within a study of T cell changes during pregnancy in multiple sclerosis. Using immunoSEQ multiplex PCR, the repertoire was profiled, and TCRdb retains in-frame clones only, with some absent. The sample includes 40,000 or so clones, around nine tenths of them seen just once. Germline V CDR1 and CDR2: SGHTA, FQGNSA. CDR3 size: 17 residues. The ends lost 1 base at V and 4 bases at J; junction bases unmatched: 5. Sequenced here: CD4+ T cells from peripheral blood mononuclear cells, sampled in the third trimester of pregnancy. This sequence originates from a female donor in good health, enrolled as a control in a pregnancy study. This chain links TRBV7-2 with TRBJ2-5; 14 bases match TRBD2. This chain's CDR3 is CASSLGGGLAGAETQYF. The CDR3, as DNA: TGTGCCAGCAGCTTAGGGGGGGGACTAGCGGGAGCAGAGACCCAGTACTTC.